The T cell receptor beta chain under discussion was sequenced for a study of control samples from healthy donors and cancer patients. Data came from immunoSEQ multiplex PCR; TCRdb stores just in-frame clones and leaves some out. This table has fewer than 200,000 clones, around 93% appearing once. Specimen: blood. This receptor was obtained from a woman aged 55-69 years in good health.

Here the CDR3 reads CASSRPGLAGDEQFF. CDR3 nucleotides: TGTGCCAGCAGCCGTCCGGGACTAGCGGGAGATGAGCAGTTCTTC. The rearrangement links TRBV7-9 to TRBJ2-1; 14 bases align to TRBD2. The germline CDR1 and CDR2 sequences are SEHNR and FQNEAQ (reference sequence). The ends lost 5 bases at V and 8 bases at J; junction bases unmatched: 5. The CDR3 runs to 15 residues.